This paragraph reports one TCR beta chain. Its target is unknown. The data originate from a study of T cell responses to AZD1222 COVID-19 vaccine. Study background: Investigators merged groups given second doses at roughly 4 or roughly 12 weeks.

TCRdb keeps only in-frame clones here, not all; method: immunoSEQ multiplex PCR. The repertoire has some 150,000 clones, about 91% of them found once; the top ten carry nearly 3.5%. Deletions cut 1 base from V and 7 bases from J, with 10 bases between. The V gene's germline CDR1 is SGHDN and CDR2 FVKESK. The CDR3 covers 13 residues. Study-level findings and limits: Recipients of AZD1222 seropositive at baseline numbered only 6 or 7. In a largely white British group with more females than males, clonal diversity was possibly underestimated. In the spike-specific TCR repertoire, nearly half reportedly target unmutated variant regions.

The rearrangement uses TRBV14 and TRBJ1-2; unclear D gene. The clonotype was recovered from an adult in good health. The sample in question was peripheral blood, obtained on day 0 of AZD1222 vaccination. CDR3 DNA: TGTGCCAGCAGCCAAGGGGGATTAACTGGCTACACCTTC. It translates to CASSQGGLTGYTF.